The source of this TCR beta chain is a study of blood T cell repertoires in COVID-19. This clone was seen once. CDR3 length: 14 amino acids. Losses at the gene ends were 6 bases for V and 6 bases for J; bases not matched to a gene: 11. The germline CDR1 and CDR2 sequences are MDHEN and SYDVKM. Generated by immunoSEQ multiplex PCR, the TCRdb table keeps only in-frame clones and is missing some. The sample consists of a few hundred thousand clones, around 83% of them appearing once. The origin of this receptor is a man younger than 30 with active or convalescent COVID-19. V is TRBV28 and J is TRBJ2-7, with 7 bases matching TRBD2. The specimen sequenced was peripheral blood. CDR3 DNA sequence: TGTGCCAGCAGACTAGCGCGAAGGATGGGCGAGCAGTACTTC. Protein: CASRLARRMGEQYF.